Below, 5 T cell receptor beta chains from the same sample are listed, as sequenced in a study of Ad26.COV2.S vaccination and SARS-CoV-2 variants. Documented treatment: 19 received Ad26.COV2.S at low or high dose, single or two shots; several received placebo; per-sample allocation not given. Sample collection was performed on day 63 after the first vaccine or placebo injection. Some clones are missing from TCRdb's copy, which holds only in-frame ones; the method was immunoSEQ multiplex PCR. The sample shows approximately 400,000 clones, 80% to 90% of them seen only once. The specimen was peripheral blood, collected in a trial of Ad26.COV2.S vaccine versus placebo. These TCRs come from a person between 18 and 60 years old who received the Ad26.COV2.S COVID-19 vaccine or a placebo.

About this clone itself: The same CDR3 is also encoded by other DNA sequences in this sample. The chain joins TRBV5-1 to TRBJ2-2; D may be TRBD1 (6 bases). With 2 bases removed from V and 4 bases from J, the gap between germline ends came to 6 bases. Germline values: CDR1 SGHRS, CDR2 YFSETQ. CDR3 length: 13 amino acids. Written as DNA, the CDR3 is TGCGCCAGCAGCTTAGGGGGCACCGGGGAGCTGTTTTTT. Residues: CASSLGGTGELFF.

The V and J genes are TRBV27 and TRBJ2-3, with D hard to call. Per germline, CDR1 MNHEY and CDR2 SMNVEV (reference sequence). V gave up 5 bases and J gave up 5 bases, with 11 bases separating them. There are 13 residues in the CDR3. CDR3 sequence (DNA): TGTGCCAGCAGTCCCTTTGGGGTAGATACGCAGTATTTT. This sequence encodes CASSPFGVDTQYF.

The chain carries TRBV4-1 and TRBJ2-2; maybe TRBD2 (6 bases). Trimming took 8 bases from V and 1 from J, leaving 8 bases between them. The CDR3 has 13 residues. Germline CDR1 reads MGHRA; CDR2 reads YSYEKL. The CDR3 reads CASGRGNTGELFF. CDR3 nucleotides: TGCGCCAGCGGGCGGGGGAACACCGGGGAGCTGTTTTTT.

The gene calls are TRBV15 and TRBJ2-2, with D perhaps TRBD1 (5 bases). This CDR3 region has 15 residues. Germline CDR1 is LNHNV and CDR2 is YYDKDF (reference sequence). V was cut by 4 bases and J by 6 bases, with 15 bases left in between. CDR3 nucleotide sequence: TGTGCCACCAGCACCGGTGTAGGGGCATCCGGGGAGCTGTTTTTT. Protein product: CATSTGVGASGELFF. The variable domain in full, completed from reference TRBV15 and TRBJ2-2, reads DAMVIQNPRYQVTQFGKPVTLSCSQTLNHNVMYWYQQKSSQAPKLLFHYYDKDFNNEADTPDNFQSRRPNTSFCFLDIRSPGLGDTAMYLCATSTGVGASGELFFGEGSRLTVL.

The V gene is TRBV6-4, the J gene TRBJ2-7; 8 positions match TRBD2. V lost 10 bases, J lost 2 bases, and 10 bases stayed unmatched. Germline V lookup: CDR1 MRHNA, CDR2 SNTAGT. The CDR3 length is 14 residues. The CDR3: CATRPGGDTYEQYF. The DNA for the CDR3 is TGTGCCACCAGGCCCGGGGGGGACACCTACGAGCAGTACTTC.